This TCR beta chain was sequenced for a study of blood T cell repertoires in COVID-19. Across the study: The samples span acute and convalescent COVID-19 from the United States, Italy and Spain.

This clone was recorded once. Authors' processing steps: How many nucleated cells were present was estimated from reference gene primer amplification. Produced via immunoSEQ multiplex PCR; TCRdb's table is partial and in-frame only. For V, J and clone size, that table is used; D and trimming come from the DNA. The sample lists under 300,000 clones, approximately 86% seen once, with around 13% in the top ten. Seattle's enrolled individuals joined amid active infection and were then monitored longitudinally. The germline V and J ends were trimmed by 5 bases and 7 bases, with 17 bases remaining between them. The CDR3 contains 15 residues. Germline lookup yields CDR1 MNHEY and CDR2 SVGAGI.

The source is a woman between 70 and 85 years old with COVID-19, enrolled during active disease. The chain combines TRBV6-5 with TRBJ1-4; possibly TRBD1 for D (6 bases). The specimen sequenced was peripheral blood. The CDR3: CASSPSRGIGEKLFF. The CDR3 DNA reads as TGTGCCAGCAGTCCCTCCAGGGGAATTGGTGAAAAACTGTTTTTT.